This T cell receptor beta chain was recovered during a study of CD8 T cells in Susac syndrome. An input of roughly 0.5 to 1 ug of RNA was subjected to reverse transcription using random hexamers. It was immunoSEQ multiplex PCR that amplified TCR beta CDR3 across 54 Vbeta and 13 Jbeta. Each CDR3 protein gets one entry after TCRdb re-called the immunoSEQ multiplex PCR reads with MiXCR. The sample contains approximately 270,000 distinct CDR3 sequences, 93% of which appear only once. Germline V gene lookup returns CDR1 DFQATT and CDR2 SNEGSKA (reference sequence). With 4 bases removed from V and 0 bases from J, the gap between germline ends came to 12 bases. CDR3 length: 14 residues. CD8+ and CD4+ T cells from blood underwent TCR beta sequencing, which was carried out in a high-throughput format. It was negative isolation that provided the CD8+ and CD4+ T cells, whereas TEMRA cells were enriched by FACS.

The TCR was taken from a human donor with multiple sclerosis. The source material was CD4+ T cells from PBMCs. The gene calls are TRBV20-1 and TRBJ2-5; D ambiguous. CDR3 nucleotide sequence: TGCAGTGCTATCGTCCTGCAGGACCAAGAGACCCAGTACTTC. This codes for CSAIVLQDQETQYF.